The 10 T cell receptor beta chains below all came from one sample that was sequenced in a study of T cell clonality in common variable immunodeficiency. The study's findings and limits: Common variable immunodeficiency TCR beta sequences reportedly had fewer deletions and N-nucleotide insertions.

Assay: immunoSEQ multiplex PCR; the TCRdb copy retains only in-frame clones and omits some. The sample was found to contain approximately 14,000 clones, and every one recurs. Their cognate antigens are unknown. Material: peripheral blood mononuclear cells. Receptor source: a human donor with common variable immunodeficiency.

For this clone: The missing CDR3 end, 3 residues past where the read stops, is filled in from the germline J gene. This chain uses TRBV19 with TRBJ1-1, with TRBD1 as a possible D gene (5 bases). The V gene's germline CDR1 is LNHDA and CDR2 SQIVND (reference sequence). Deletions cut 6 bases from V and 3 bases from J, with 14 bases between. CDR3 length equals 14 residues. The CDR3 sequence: CASSPRLRDTEAFF. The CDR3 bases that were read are TGTGCCAGTAGCCCCCGTCTCAGGGACACTGAA.

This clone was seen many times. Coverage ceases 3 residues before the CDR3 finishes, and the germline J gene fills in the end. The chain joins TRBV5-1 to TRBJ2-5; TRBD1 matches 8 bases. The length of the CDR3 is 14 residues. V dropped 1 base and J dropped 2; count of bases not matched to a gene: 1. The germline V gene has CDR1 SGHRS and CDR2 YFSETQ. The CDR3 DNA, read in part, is TGCGCCAGCAGCTTGAACAGGGGGCAAGAGACC. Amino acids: CASSLNRGQET. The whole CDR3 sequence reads CASSLNRGQETQYF.

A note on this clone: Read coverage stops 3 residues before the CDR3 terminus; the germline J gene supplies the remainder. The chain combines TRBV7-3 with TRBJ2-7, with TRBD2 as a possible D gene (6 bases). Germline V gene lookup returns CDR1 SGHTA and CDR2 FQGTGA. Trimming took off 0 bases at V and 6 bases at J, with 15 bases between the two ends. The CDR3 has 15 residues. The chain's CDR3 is CASSLTAGRPSEQYF. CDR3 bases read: TGTGCCAGCAGCTTAACGGCAGGGAGGCCAAGCGAG.

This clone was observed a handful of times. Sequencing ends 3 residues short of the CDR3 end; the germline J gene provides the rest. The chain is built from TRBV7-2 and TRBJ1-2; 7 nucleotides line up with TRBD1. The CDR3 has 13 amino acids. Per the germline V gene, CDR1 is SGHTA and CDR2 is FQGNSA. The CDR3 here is CASSTVPGQGYTF. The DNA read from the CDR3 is TGTGCCAGCAGCACTGTCCCGGGACAGGGC.

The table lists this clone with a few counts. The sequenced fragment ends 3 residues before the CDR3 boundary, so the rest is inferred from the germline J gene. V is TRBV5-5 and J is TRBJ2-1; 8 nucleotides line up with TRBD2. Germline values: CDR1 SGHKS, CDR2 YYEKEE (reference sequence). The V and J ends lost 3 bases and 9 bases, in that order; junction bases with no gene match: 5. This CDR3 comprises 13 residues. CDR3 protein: CASSWGLVREQFF. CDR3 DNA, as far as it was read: TGTGCCAGCAGCTGGGGACTAGTGCGTGAG. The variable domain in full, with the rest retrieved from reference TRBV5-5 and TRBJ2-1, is DAGVTQSPTHLIKTRGQQVTLRCSPISGHKSVSWYQQVLGQGPQFIFQYYEKEERGRGNFPDRFSARQFPNYSSELNVNALLLGDSALYLCASSWGLVREQFFGPGTRLTVL.

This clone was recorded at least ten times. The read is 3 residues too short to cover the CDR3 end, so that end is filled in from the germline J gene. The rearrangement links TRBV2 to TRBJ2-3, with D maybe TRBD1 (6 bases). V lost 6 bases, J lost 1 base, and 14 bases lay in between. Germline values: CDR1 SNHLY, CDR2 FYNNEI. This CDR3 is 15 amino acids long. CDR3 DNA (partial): TGTGCCAGCAGAAGGGACACGTGGGGCACAGATACG. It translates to CASRRDTWGTDT. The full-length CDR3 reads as CASRRDTWGTDTQYF.

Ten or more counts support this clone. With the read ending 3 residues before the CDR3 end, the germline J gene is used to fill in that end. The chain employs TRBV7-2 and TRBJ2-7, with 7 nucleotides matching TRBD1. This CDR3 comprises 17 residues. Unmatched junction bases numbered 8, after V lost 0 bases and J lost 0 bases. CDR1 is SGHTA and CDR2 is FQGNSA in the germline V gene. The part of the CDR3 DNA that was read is TGTGCCAGCAGCTTAGCCGAGGGACAGCCCACCTCCTACGAG. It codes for CASSLAEGQPTSYE. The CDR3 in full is CASSLAEGQPTSYEQYF.

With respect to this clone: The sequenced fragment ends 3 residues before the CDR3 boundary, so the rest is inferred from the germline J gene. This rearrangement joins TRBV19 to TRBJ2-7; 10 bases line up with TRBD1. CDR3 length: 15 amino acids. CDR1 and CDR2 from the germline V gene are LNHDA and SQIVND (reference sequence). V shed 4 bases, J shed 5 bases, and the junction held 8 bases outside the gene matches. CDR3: CASSKPGQGINEQYF. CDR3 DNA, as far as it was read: TGTGCCAGTAGTAAACCGGGACAGGGGATCAACGAG.

The CDR3 DNA, read in part, is TGTGCCAGCAGCACCGGGACAAGACAAGAGACC. Amino acid sequence: CASSTGTRQET. The complete CDR3 reads CASSTGTRQETQYF. This rearrangement joins TRBV7-2 to TRBJ2-5; D is perhaps TRBD1 (6 bases). The CDR3 end is not reached by the read, which stops 3 residues before it; the germline J gene fills it in. Germline loops: CDR1 SGHTA, CDR2 FQGNSA. V was cut by 5 bases and J by 2 bases, with 12 bases left in between. This CDR3 comprises 14 residues.

The CDR3 bases that were read are TGTGCCAGCTCATTAGACAGGGGCGAG. Translation gives CASSLDRGE. The whole CDR3 region reads CASSLDRGEQYF. The V and J genes are TRBV18 and TRBJ2-7; TRBD1 agrees at 8 bases. The read gets to within 3 residues of the CDR3 end, and the germline J gene fills in the rest. This CDR3 is 12 amino acids long. Germline loops: CDR1 KGHSH, CDR2 LQKENI. The J segment lost 6 bases and the V segment lost 5 bases, leaving 3 bases of the junction unmatched.